Following are 13 T cell receptor beta chains from one sample sequenced in a study of T cells in Graves' hyperthyroidism and ophthalmopathy. The CDR3 regions of TCR beta were amplified from RNA transcripts. HTBI primers were used for first-round RT-PCR of the TCR CDR3. From the multiplex PCR reads, TCRdb called clonotypes with MiXCR, one entry per CDR3 protein. The sample records 500,000 to 650,000 distinct CDR3 sequences, 20% being singletons. The specimen was blood. These receptors came from a man between 40 and 49 years old with Graves' ophthalmopathy.

This chain links TRBV6-1 with TRBJ2-1; possible D gene TRBD2, 7 bases. V was shortened by 8 bases and J by 6 bases, with 14 bases between the two germline ends. Germline assignment: CDR1 MNHNS and CDR2 SASEGT. This CDR3 is 13 amino acids long. CDR3 in amino acids: CASVGGGANEQFF. In DNA form, the CDR3 reads TGTGCCAGCGTTGGGGGGGGGGCCAATGAGCAGTTCTTC.

This clonotype was observed many times. The rearrangement uses TRBV27 and TRBJ2-5; 9 nucleotides match TRBD2. Looked up from germline, CDR1 is MNHEY and CDR2 is SMNVEV (reference sequence). This CDR3 contains 15 residues. V was pared by 6 bases and J by 4 bases, with 9 bases of the junction left unmatched. CDR3 nucleotide sequence: TGTGCCAGCAGCCCAGGGGCTAGCGGGACAGAGACCCAGTACTTC. Its translation: CASSPGASGTETQYF.

This clonotype appeared once. The chain is built from TRBV6-2 or TRBV6-3 and TRBJ2-1; TRBD2 is a possible D gene (5 bases). The length of the CDR3 is 16 residues. Trimming took off 6 bases at V and 6 bases at J, with 21 bases between the two ends. Germline V gene data show CDR1 as MNHEY and CDR2 as SVGEGT. CDR3 DNA: TGTGCCAGCAGCCACCCTCGGGGATTTGACGGCAATGAGCAGTTCTTC. Its protein product is CASSHPRGFDGNEQFF.

This clonotype showed up many times. The chain has TRBV18 and TRBJ2-1, with 12 positions matching TRBD2. Germline V gene lookup returns CDR1 KGHSH and CDR2 LQKENI. With V trimmed by 6 bases and J by 4 bases, 4 bases remained unmatched. This CDR3 comprises 15 residues. The CDR3 is CASSLAGGDYNEQFF. In DNA form, the CDR3 reads TGTGCCAGCTCCCTAGCGGGGGGGGATTACAATGAGCAGTTCTTC.

This clonotype was detected many times. This chain joins TRBV20-1 and TRBJ2-3; 11 bases are shared with TRBD2. The V gene's germline CDR1 is DFQATT and CDR2 SNEGSKA (reference sequence). V dropped 2 bases and J dropped 8; count of bases not matched to a gene: 3. This CDR3 has 13 amino acids. The CDR3 nucleotides read TGCAGTGCTAGACTAGCGGGGGGTCCTACGCAGTATTTT. This codes for CSARLAGGPTQYF.

This clonotype was counted only a few times. The chain uses TRBV4-3 and TRBJ2-7; D might be TRBD1 (6 bases). The V and J ends lost 1 base and 0 bases respectively, with 10 bases between them. The germline gives CDR1 LGHNA, CDR2 YSLEER. The CDR3 totals 15 residues. Written as DNA, the CDR3 is TGCGCCAGCAGCCAAGGACAGGAGAGCTCCTACGAGCAGTACTTC. It translates to CASSQGQESSYEQYF.

This clonotype showed up many times. The chain couples TRBV5-1 to TRBJ2-1; no clear D gene. The CDR3 has 14 residues. Trimming cost V 0 bases and J 10 bases, with 14 bases left between them. CDR1 SGHRS and CDR2 YFSETQ come from the germline V gene. CDR3 sequence reads: CASSLAGVQLEQFF. CDR3 bases: TGCGCCAGCAGCTTGGCCGGTGTCCAGTTGGAGCAGTTCTTC.

This clonotype was seen more than once but under ten times. The chain carries TRBV30 and TRBJ1-6; D unclear. The CDR3 covers 11 residues. Germline lookup yields CDR1 GTSNPN and CDR2 SVGIG (reference sequence). Trimming cost V 4 bases and J 7 bases, with 5 bases left between them. The CDR3 is CAWNGNSPLHF. CDR3 in DNA: TGTGCCTGGAACGGGAATTCACCCCTCCACTTT.

The J gene is TRBJ2-3, the V gene TRBV20-1, with D possibly being TRBD2 (7 bases). Germline V lookup: CDR1 DFQATT, CDR2 SNEGSKA (reference sequence). This CDR3 is built from 16 residues. Trimming shortened V by 0 bases and J by 4 bases, and 17 bases separated the two germline ends. As DNA, the CDR3 is TGCAGTGCTAGAGATATCGGGGGGCCGGGGGCAGATACGCAGTATTTT. Translation gives CSARDIGGPGADTQYF.

The genes are TRBV20-1 and TRBJ2-1; 7 bases match TRBD2. V lost 8 bases, J lost 2 bases, and 21 bases stayed unmatched. CDR3 size: 18 residues. Germline V gives CDR1 DFQATT, CDR2 SNEGSKA (reference sequence). DNA of the CDR3: TGCAGTACATACCGTGCTGCGGGAGTGGCCCTCCCCTACAATGAGCAGTTCTTC. As protein: CSTYRAAGVALPYNEQFF.

This clonotype showed up just a few times. The rearrangement links TRBV24-1 to TRBJ2-1; the match to TRBD2 covers 13 bases. J gave up 7 bases and V 6 bases, and 8 bases lay outside the gene matches. CDR1 is KGHDR, CDR2 SFDVKD, per germline. There are 16 residues in the CDR3. The CDR3 DNA sequence: TGTGCCACCAGTTCCGCGACTAGCGGGGGGTGGAATGAGCAGTTCTTC. Translating it yields CATSSATSGGWNEQFF.

This chain uses TRBV6-9 with TRBJ2-7; D not certain. The ends were cut back, 6 bases at V and 0 bases at J, with 6 bases in the middle. Germline lookup yields CDR1 MNHGY and CDR2 SVAAGI. This CDR3 contains 12 residues. The DNA for the CDR3 is TGTGCCAGCAGCCGCATCTCCTACGAGCAGTACTTC. Protein sequence: CASSRISYEQYF.

This clonotype was seen more than once but under ten times. This chain links TRBV18 with TRBJ2-7, with 11 nucleotides matching TRBD1. CDR1 is KGHSH and CDR2 is LQKENI in the germline V gene. The CDR3 totals 15 residues. The junction had 6 bases not matched to a gene; V was cut back by 5 bases and J by 3 bases. This CDR3 reads CASSRAGTGGYEQYF. The CDR3 coding sequence is TGTGCCAGCTCAAGGGCCGGGACAGGGGGCTACGAGCAGTACTTC.